This TCR beta chain was captured in a study of immune reconstitution after stem cell transplant in scleroderma. TCRdb processed the RT-PCR reads anew with MiXCR; each CDR3 protein has one entry. This repertoire shows about 5,600 distinct CDR3 sequences, 6.5% to 10% found once; its top ten account for about 9.4%. This clonotype was seen a handful of times. J gave up 2 bases and V 7 bases, and 14 bases lay outside the gene matches. The CDR3 contains 17 residues. CDR1 and CDR2 from the germline V gene are LGHDT and YNNKEL (reference sequence). The chain uses TRBV3-1 and TRBJ2-7; 10 nucleotides match TRBD2. The TCR was taken from a male donor with systemic sclerosis. Sample collection was performed before or after autologous hematopoietic stem cell transplantation (not recorded which). The CDR3 nucleotides are TGTGCCAGCACCCAGGGGGCCCTCCTAGCGGGGGCCTACGAGCAGTACTTC. Its protein is CASTQGALLAGAYEQYF.